This TCR beta chain appears in the sequencing data of a study of a mutant IDH1 vaccine in newly diagnosed glioma. Regarding time point: baseline, week 1 (first vaccination visit). This sample's treatment: pre-vaccination baseline after standard-of-care therapy. Each donor presented with a new WHO grade 3 or 4 astrocytoma that tested IDH1-mutant and showed ATRX loss. The V gene end was trimmed by 3 bases and the J gene end by 3 bases; junction bases not matched to a gene: 1. The CDR3 totals 15 residues. Looked up from germline, CDR1 is SGHAT and CDR2 is FQNNGV. TCRdb's table, derived via immunoSEQ multiplex PCR, lists solely in-frame clones and lacks some. The sample has 50,000 to 75,000 clones; 91% are singletons. Study observations and caveats: Vaccine-induced immune responses occurred in 90% to 95% of patients.

As concerns this clone: What it recognizes is unknown.

The origin of this receptor is a man between 45 and 60 years old with glioma. This rearrangement joins TRBV11-2 to TRBJ1-6; TRBD1 matches 8 bases. The sequenced sample was PBMCs, obtained from a glioma patient treated with radiotherapy, temozolomide or both. CDR3 sequence reads: CASSFGQGYNSPLHF. The CDR3, as DNA: TGTGCCAGCAGCTTCGGACAGGGCTATAATTCACCCCTCCACTTT.